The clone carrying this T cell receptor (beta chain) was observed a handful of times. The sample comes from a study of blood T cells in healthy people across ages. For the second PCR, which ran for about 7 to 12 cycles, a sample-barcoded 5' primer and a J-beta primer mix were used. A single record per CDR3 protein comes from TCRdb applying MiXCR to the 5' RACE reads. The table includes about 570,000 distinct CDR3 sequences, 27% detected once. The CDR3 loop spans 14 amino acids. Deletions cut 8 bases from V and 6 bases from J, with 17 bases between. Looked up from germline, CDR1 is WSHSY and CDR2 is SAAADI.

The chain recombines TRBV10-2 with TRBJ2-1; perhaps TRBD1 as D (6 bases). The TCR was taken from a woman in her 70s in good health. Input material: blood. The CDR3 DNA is TGCGCCAGCGGCGGGCAGGGGCTCCCCAATGAGCAGTTCTTC. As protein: CASGGQGLPNEQFF.